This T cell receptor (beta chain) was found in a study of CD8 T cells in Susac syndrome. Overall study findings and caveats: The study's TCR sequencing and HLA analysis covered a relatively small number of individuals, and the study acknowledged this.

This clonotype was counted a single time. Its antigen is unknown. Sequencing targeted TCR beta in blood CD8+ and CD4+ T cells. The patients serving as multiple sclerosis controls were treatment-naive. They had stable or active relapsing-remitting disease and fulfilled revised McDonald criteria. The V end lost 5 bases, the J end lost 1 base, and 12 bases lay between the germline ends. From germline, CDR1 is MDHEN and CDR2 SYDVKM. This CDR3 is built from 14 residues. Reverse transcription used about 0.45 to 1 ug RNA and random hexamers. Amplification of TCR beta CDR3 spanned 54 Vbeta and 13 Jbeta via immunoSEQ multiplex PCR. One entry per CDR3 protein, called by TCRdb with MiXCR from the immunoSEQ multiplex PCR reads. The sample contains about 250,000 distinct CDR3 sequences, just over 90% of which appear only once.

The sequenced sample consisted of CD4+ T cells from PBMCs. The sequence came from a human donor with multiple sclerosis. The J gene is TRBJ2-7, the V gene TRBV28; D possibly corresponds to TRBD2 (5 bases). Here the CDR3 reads CASSRPGTSYEQYF. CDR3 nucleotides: TGTGCCAGCAGTAGACCGGGAACGTCCTACGAGCAGTACTTC.